Reported below is one T cell receptor beta chain. The data belong to a study of blood T cell repertoires in COVID-19. Study-level background: Samples representing acute and convalescent COVID-19 were sourced from the United States, Italy and Spain. PBMCs, B-cell-depleted T cells, or T cells provided the cDNA or gDNA that made up the material.

As originally analysed: For nucleated cells, counts were estimated from reference gene primer amplification. Here immunoSEQ multiplex PCR was the method, and the copy in TCRdb shows in-frame clones only, minus some. V, J and clone size were drawn from that table, and D and trimming were deduced from the DNA. The table has approximately 440,000 clones, about nine tenths seen once. The Seattle patients joined while their infection was active and were tracked longitudinally afterward. Per the germline V gene, CDR1 is ENHRY and CDR2 is SYGVKD. V shed 10 bases, J shed 6 bases, and the junction held 13 bases outside the gene matches. The CDR3 contains 15 residues.

The specimen was peripheral blood. This chain connects TRBV10-3 to TRBJ2-1, with 9 bases matching TRBD1. The sequence was collected from a woman aged 45-59 years with COVID-19, enrolled during active disease. The CDR3 loop is CATSPTGTGPNEQFF. The CDR3 DNA follows: TGTGCCACCTCGCCGACCGGGACAGGGCCCAATGAGCAGTTCTTC.